This TCR beta chain was retrieved from a study of shared clonotypes between healthy human individuals (dated by TCRdb to 2018 to 2021). In the study overall: Two women and three men aged 18 to 49 years were included in the cohort. Per donor, three plates each were used for CD4 naive and CD4 memory, two for CD8 naive, and one for CD8 memory. To estimate repertoire size and how much clonotype sharing occurs between individuals, the study deeply sequenced the blood TCR repertoires of five healthy adults. To increase sequencing depth and limit assay-specific biases, different laboratories used diverse techniques to prepare libraries and sequence TCR repertoires. Each donor's leukapheresis produced roughly between roughly 0.94 and 9.5 billion PBMCs. Overall results and qualifications from the work: Pairwise subsampling led to the expectation that sequencing depth would affect the degree of clonotype sharing among donors. Because the study included a small number of donors, the genetic and exposure-history diversity represented was limited. About 5% of naive CD4, roughly 3.6% of naive CD8, around 2.3% of memory CD4, and approximately 0.4% of memory CD8 clonotypes were shared across a few donors. Rarefaction of sorted-subset datasets indicated incomplete sequencing despite the large sequencing depth. Larger estimated clonotype richness was generally found for naive subsets than for memory subsets. Sampling was restricted to blood, and TCR repertoires in tissue are likely to differ from TCR repertoires in blood. Clonotypes shared by all four sorted-subset donors showed higher generation probabilities than non-shared clonotypes.

The donors were healthy, HIV-negative adults who had no recently reported acute infections or vaccinations. All donors were Caucasian adults living in Nashville, Tennessee, USA. CD4+ T cells were enriched by magnetic negative selection; naive cells were then positively selected on CD45RA, and the negative fraction formed the memory subset. Blood was obtained by leukapheresis, after which PBMCs were separated by Ficoll-Histopaque density gradient centrifugation and cryopreserved in liquid nitrogen vapor phase. Purity and quantity of every magnetically sorted T cell population were checked by analytical flow cytometry. Genomic DNA was isolated from each sorted fraction and quantified by UV absorbance on a Nanodrop 2000c. The CDR3 has 14 amino acids, counting the end cysteine and phenylalanine. The entry retains the CDR3 DNA only, 42 bases that are in frame from base 1. CDR1 SGHRS and CDR2 YFSETQ were looked up in the germline V gene. The germline ends are 11 bases apart after V is trimmed by 4 bases and J by 1 base.

A note on this clone: Its antigen remains undetermined. Base-call qualities are not available, and no considerably larger clone is one nucleotide away. At the DNA level, this CDR3 is encoded by other sequences in the same sample as well.

Using the deep immunoSEQ assay, TCR CDR3 regions were amplified from genomic DNA by multiplex PCR. Genomic DNA extracted from each cell subset was distributed evenly over all wells of several immunoSEQ 96-well plates, and each plate served as one replicate. Each replicate PCR for sorted subsets received around 200 ng genomic DNA, equal to roughly 30,000 T cell genomes. Purified libraries were quantified with a Qubit 3.0 fluorometer, sized on a Bioanalyzer 2100, and re-quantified with the KAPA Library Quantification kit. Each immunoSEQ 96-well plate was sequenced on its own single-read 150-cycle Illumina NextSeq 550 flow cell. For the original study's pipeline: Because the immunoSEQ output included only junctional sequences and no quality scores, the filtering could not be the same as the filtering used for full-length reads. To assign V/J genes and CDR3, sequences were annotated using PyIR, a Python wrapper for IgBLAST v1.9, with IMGT germline references. Any read was removed if the V/J assignment was weak (E-value above 1e-6), the CDR3 was missing, or the read contained stop codons, out-of-frame junctions, or ambiguous translated residues. V3J clonotypes were defined as sequences sharing an identical inferred V gene, J gene, and CDR3 amino acid sequence. To compute the percentage overlap between repertoires, the number of shared unique clonotypes was divided by the size of the smaller repertoire. Richness of each repertoire was evaluated using RTK rarefaction, the Chao1 estimator, and Recon v2.1 estimates of unobserved clonotypes. Generation probabilities were computed with OLGA for all TCRbeta clonotypes obtained by the gDNA method from four donors. In TCRdb, the immuneACCESS table is reduced to in-frame sequences with V and J assigned. These tables do not hold every clone; where another copy was compared, an unresolved V gene accounts for under half, and the others remain unexplained. Clone size and the V and J calls come from that table; the DNA yielded D and trimming. The sample yields over a million clones; approximately 80% were counted once. The top ten constitute around 0.61% of the sample.

The receptor was derived from a man in his late teens or twenties in good health. Some clones in this sample may be carry-over from other donors' samples. Sequencing input: memory CD4+ T cells from PBMCs. Per the publication, the cell subset or site label means: CD45RA-negative fraction. This sequence uses TRBV5-1 and TRBJ2-5; matching of 6 bases hints at TRBD1 as the D gene. The DNA sequence is TGCGCCAGCAGCCCCGGGACAACCCAAGAGACCCAGTACTTC. This encodes CASSPGTTQETQYF.